This passage covers 17 T cell receptor beta chains from one sample sequenced in a study of vaccination effects on CD4 cells after COVID-19. Profiling relied on immunoSEQ multiplex PCR, and the TCRdb table lists in-frame clones only, not all of them. This sample carries around 65,000 clones, 60% to 75% of them seen once, and the ten largest clones take 1% to 1.5%. Expansion of antigen-specific CD4+ T cells with viral peptide pools was carried out by the ViraFEST assay before sequencing. Cultured cells yielded isolated CD4+ T cells after 10 days. Each participant was given two doses of one vaccine (BNT162b2 or mRNA-1273). Their antigens remain unidentified. The source was CD4+ T cells from PBMCs cultured with HCoV-229E spike peptides, collected after COVID-19 vaccination. Receptor source: a human donor who received a COVID-19 vaccine.

The chain uses TRBV6-5 and TRBJ1-1; maybe TRBD1 (5 bases). The CDR3 loop spans 16 amino acids. Looked up from germline, CDR1 is MNHEY and CDR2 is SVGAGI. Trimming took 2 bases from V and 0 from J, leaving 13 bases between them. The CDR3 DNA reads as TGTGCCAGCAGTTACGGCCTCTGGGGGATGAACACTGAAGCTTTCTTT. Residues: CASSYGLWGMNTEAFF.

The CDR3 loop is CASSPPSGRNTEAFF. The CDR3 DNA is TGTGCCAGCTCCCCGCCGTCGGGGCGGAACACTGAAGCTTTCTTT. The V and J genes are TRBV18 and TRBJ1-1; perhaps TRBD1 as D (5 bases). The CDR3 loop spans 15 amino acids. V lost 6 bases and J 1 base, leaving 15 bases between the germline ends. Germline CDR1 reads KGHSH; CDR2 reads LQKENI.

The chain employs TRBV3-1 (or the pseudogene TRBV3-2) and TRBJ2-1; D not certain. The CDR3 is 13 residues long. Germline lookup yields CDR1 LGHDT and CDR2 YNNKEL (reference sequence). The V end was cut by 6 bases, the J end by 6 bases, with 12 bases between. The CDR3 sequence is CASRGSWGNEQFF. The CDR3 DNA sequence: TGTGCCAGCAGGGGGTCTTGGGGCAATGAGCAGTTCTTC.

The chain combines TRBV18 with TRBJ2-7; D call uncertain. The CDR3 has 12 amino acids. Germline lookup yields CDR1 KGHSH and CDR2 LQKENI. V dropped 3 bases and J dropped 4 bases, with 7 bases sitting between them. The CDR3 here is CASSPTGYEQYV. The CDR3 bases are TGTGCCAGCTCACCTACTGGGTACGAGCAGTACGTC.

V and J are TRBV12-3 or TRBV12-4 and TRBJ1-5; D unclear. The V gene lost 5 bases and the J gene lost 6 bases, with 11 bases spanning the gap. This CDR3 region has 13 residues. CDR3 loop: CASSPRRAQPQHF. The CDR3 DNA follows: TGTGCCAGCAGTCCTCGGCGGGCTCAGCCCCAGCATTTT.

The chain uses TRBV30 and TRBJ1-2, with D hard to call. Germline-derived CDR1 and CDR2 are GTSNPN and SVGIG (reference sequence). Trimming stripped 2 bases from V and 4 bases from J, with 11 bases between. The CDR3 totals 13 residues. The CDR3 here is CAWSINRIYGYTF. CDR3 nucleotides: TGTGCCTGGAGTATCAACAGAATCTATGGCTACACCTTC.

This clone was recorded only once. The chain recombines TRBV5-1 with TRBJ2-3; 10 bases are shared with TRBD1. V lost 3 bases to trimming and J lost 4 bases; unmatched junction nucleotides: 2. In germline, CDR1 is SGHRS, CDR2 YFSETQ. This CDR3 spans 14 amino acids. Here the CDR3 DNA reads TGCGCCAGCAGCTGGGACAGGGGTGCAGATACGCAGTATTTT. Its protein is CASSWDRGADTQYF.

This sequence joins TRBV7-2 and TRBJ2-1; 14 bases align to TRBD2. The ends lost 5 bases at V and 0 bases at J; junction bases unmatched: 9. Per germline, CDR1 SGHTA and CDR2 FQGNSA. The CDR3 sequence is 19 residues long. The CDR3 DNA is TGTGCCAGCAGCCTCAGAGGACTAGCGGGGGGCCGCTCCTACAATGAGCAGTTCTTC. Translated: CASSLRGLAGGRSYNEQFF.

The gene calls are TRBV7-2 and TRBJ2-1, with TRBD2 matching 7 bases. CDR1 is SGHTA and CDR2 is FQGNSA in the germline V gene. CDR3 length equals 14 residues. V shed 5 bases, J shed 2 bases, and the junction held 3 bases outside the gene matches. CDR3 DNA: TGTGCCAGCAGCCTGAGCGGGGCCTACAATGAGCAGTTCTTC. Encoded protein: CASSLSGAYNEQFF.

This clone has just a few counts. The V call is TRBV19, the J call TRBJ1-5; D is perhaps TRBD1 (5 bases). V gave up 6 bases and J gave up 3 bases, with 9 bases separating them. The CDR3 is 13 residues long. CDR1 LNHDA and CDR2 SQIVND come from the germline V gene (reference sequence). In DNA form, the CDR3 reads TGTGCCAGTAGAGGGGCGTACAATCAGCCCCAGCATTTT. Its translation: CASRGAYNQPQHF. Combining the CDR3 with reference TRBV19 and TRBJ1-5 gives the whole variable domain DGGITQSPKYLFRKEGQNVTLSCEQNLNHDAMYWYRQDPGQGLRLIYYSQIVNDFQKGDIAEGYSVSREKKESFPLTVTSAQKNPTAFYLCASRGAYNQPQHFGDGTRLSIL.

The table lists this clone with a count of one. V and J are TRBV5-1 and TRBJ2-1, with D tentatively TRBD1 (6 bases). V was cut by 2 bases and J by 2 bases, with 11 bases left in between. The CDR3 loop spans 15 amino acids. CDR1 and CDR2 (germline): SGHRS, YFSETQ. The CDR3 region is CASSLQGPTYNEQFF. The DNA for the CDR3 is TGCGCCAGCAGCTTACAGGGCCCGACCTACAATGAGCAGTTCTTC. Based on the CDR3 plus reference TRBV5-1 and TRBJ2-1, the full variable domain is KAGVTQTPRYLIKTRGQQVTLSCSPISGHRSVSWYQQTPGQGLQFLFEYFSETQRNKGNFPGRFSGRQFSNSRSEMNVSTLELGDSALYLCASSLQGPTYNEQFFGPGTRLTVL.

This clone turned up a few times. The rearrangement links TRBV5-8 to TRBJ1-2; D might be TRBD1 (6 bases). The germline V and J ends were trimmed by 2 bases and 7 bases, with 9 bases remaining between them. The CDR3 spans 12 residues. Germline CDR1 reads SGHTS; CDR2 reads YDEGEE. DNA for the CDR3: TGTGCCAGCAGCTTCAGGGGTAGTGGCTACACCTTC. The encoded protein is CASSFRGSGYTF. The complete variable domain, with remaining parts taken from reference TRBV5-8 and TRBJ1-2, reads EAGVTQSPTHLIKTRGQQATLRCSPISGHTSVYWYQQALGLGLQFLLWYDEGEERNRGNFPPRFSGRQFPNYSSELNVNALELEDSALYLCASSFRGSGYTFGSGTRLTVV.

This rearrangement joins TRBV6-2 or TRBV6-3 to TRBJ2-5; no firm D call. This CDR3 spans 17 amino acids. V dropped 5 bases and J dropped 4 bases, with 23 bases sitting between them. Looked up from germline, CDR1 is MNHEY and CDR2 is SVGEGT. DNA for the CDR3: TGTGCCAGCAGTCTGCCCCCGGGCCAGAATTGGGGAGAGACCCAGTACTTC. This sequence encodes CASSLPPGQNWGETQYF.

V is TRBV3-1 (or the pseudogene TRBV3-2) and J is TRBJ2-4; possibly TRBD1 or TRBD2 for D (5 bases each). CDR1 and CDR2 (germline): LGHDT, YNNKEL (reference sequence). This CDR3 has 17 residues. The ends were cut back, 3 bases at V and 1 base at J, with 16 bases in the middle. This chain's CDR3 is CASSHSGTGLAKNIQYF. Here the CDR3 DNA reads TGTGCCAGCAGCCATTCAGGGACCGGGCTGGCCAAAAACATTCAGTACTTC.

The count of this clone is one. The V gene is TRBV9, the J gene TRBJ1-1; D call uncertain. V was cut by 0 bases and J by 5 bases, with 11 bases left in between. Germline CDR1 reads SGDLS; CDR2 reads YYNGEE. CDR3 length: 14 residues. The CDR3 sequence: CASSVVRKGTEAFF. In nucleotides, the CDR3 is TGTGCCAGCAGCGTAGTCCGGAAGGGAACTGAAGCTTTCTTT.

The chain recombines TRBV19 with TRBJ1-2, with D possibly matching TRBD1 (5 bases). V lost 4 bases and J 2 bases, leaving 17 bases between the germline ends. The CDR3 consists of 16 residues. In germline, CDR1 is LNHDA, CDR2 SQIVND (reference sequence). CDR3 sequence: CASSNITPKGNYGYTF. Written as DNA, the CDR3 is TGTGCCAGTAGTAATATAACCCCTAAGGGGAACTATGGCTACACCTTC.

CDR3 DNA: TGTGCCAGCAGCCTCAAAGGGTACACCGGGGAGCTGTTTTTT. It encodes CASSLKGYTGELFF. The chain carries TRBV3-1 (or the pseudogene TRBV3-2) and TRBJ2-2; D remains ambiguous. The CDR3 extends over 14 amino acids. V was pared by 4 bases and J by 3 bases, with 9 bases between. From germline, CDR1 is LGHDT and CDR2 YNNKEL (reference sequence).